The 29 T cell receptor beta chains presented below share a single source sample, sequenced in a study of early T cells in non-severe SARS-CoV-2 infection. TCRdb reprocessed the 5' RACE reads with MiXCR, giving one entry per CDR3 protein. The profile shows roughly 72,000 distinct CDR3 sequences, roughly an eighth of them singletons. The sample here was whole blood, taken at baseline. All receptors derive from an adult who was a healthcare worker with PCR-confirmed SARS-CoV-2 infection or an uninfected control (not recorded which).

The chain recombines TRBV28 with TRBJ2-5, with D possibly being TRBD2 (6 bases). V was trimmed by 3 bases and J by 7 bases, leaving 15 bases between them. Germline V gene lookup returns CDR1 MDHEN and CDR2 SYDVKM. CDR3 length equals 14 residues. The CDR3 loop reads CASSFPRVGGTQYF. The CDR3 DNA is TGTGCCAGCAGTTTCCCTCGGGTCGGGGGGACCCAGTACTTC.

This clonotype was picked up a small number of times. J is TRBJ1-1 and V is TRBV5-1, with 7 bases matching TRBD1. Trimming took 7 bases from V and 6 from J; bases not matched to a gene: 12. CDR1 SGHRS and CDR2 YFSETQ come from the germline V gene. The CDR3 loop spans 14 amino acids. The CDR3 loop is CASLAAPGQAEAFF. CDR3 DNA: TGCGCCAGCCTAGCAGCACCCGGACAGGCTGAAGCTTTCTTT.

This clonotype was seen only a few times. The chain uses TRBV1 and TRBJ1-2; the table assigns TRBD1, which was not confirmed against the DNA. TRBV1 is assigned pseudogene status. The CDR3 is 14 residues long. CDR3 amino acids: CTSSQGRLTLGYTF. The CDR3, as DNA: TGCACCAGCAGCCAAGGCAGGCTTACCCTGGGCTACACCTTC.

This clonotype was picked up a small number of times. The chain links TRBV2 to TRBJ1-1, with D hard to call. Germline CDR1 SNHLY, CDR2 FYNNEI. Trimming cost V 2 bases and J 1 base, with 5 bases left between them. The CDR3 has 13 amino acids. For the CDR3, the DNA is TGTGCCAGCAGTGAAAGGAGGAACACTGAAGCTTTCTTT. Translating it yields CASSERRNTEAFF.

The V gene is TRBV7-6, the J gene TRBJ2-2; 11 nucleotides match TRBD1. CDR3 size: 21 residues. Looked up from germline, CDR1 is SGHVS and CDR2 is FNYEAQ. Trimming at V came to 5 bases and at J to 3 bases, leaving 20 bases not matched to a gene. CDR3: CASSPPGQGASALAHTGELFF. Written as DNA, the CDR3 is TGTGCCAGCAGCCCTCCTGGACAGGGGGCCTCGGCCCTGGCCCACACCGGGGAGCTGTTTTTT.

The chain is built from TRBV19 and TRBJ1-5; tentatively, D is TRBD1 (5 bases). V was shortened by 10 bases and J by 9 bases, with 16 bases between the two germline ends. Germline CDR1 LNHDA, CDR2 SQIVND (reference sequence). CDR3 length: 12 amino acids. This chain's CDR3 is CATARTGLPQHF. In nucleotides, the CDR3 is TGTGCCACCGCAAGAACAGGCCTGCCCCAGCATTTT.

Only a few counts were recorded for this clonotype. The V and J genes are TRBV29-1 and TRBJ2-3; unclear D gene. Germline CDR1 SQVTM, CDR2 ANQGSEA. V was pared by 1 base and J by 7 bases, with 12 bases between. CDR3 size: 13 residues. The CDR3 sequence: CSVEVTKANTQYF. The CDR3 nucleotides are TGCAGCGTTGAAGTTACCAAGGCGAATACGCAGTATTTT.

V gene TRBV7-9 combines with J gene TRBJ1-1, with D possibly TRBD1 on 5 matching bases. Germline assignment: CDR1 SEHNR and CDR2 FQNEAQ (reference sequence). V lost 4 bases and J 3 bases, leaving 12 bases between the germline ends. CDR3 length equals 14 residues. CDR3 in DNA: TGTGCCAGCAGCTCCCAGGGTGTGGACACTGAAGCTTTCTTT. It yields the protein CASSSQGVDTEAFF.

There are a few counts of this clonotype. V gene TRBV28 combines with J gene TRBJ2-1; D is unresolved. Germline V gives CDR1 MDHEN, CDR2 SYDVKM. The CDR3 is 14 amino acids. The V end lost 8 bases, the J end lost 5 bases, and 16 bases lay between the germline ends. The CDR3 bases are TGTGCCAGCGGCGTAACAACGTCAAACAATGAGCAGTTCTTC. It encodes CASGVTTSNNEQFF. Based on the CDR3 plus reference TRBV28 and TRBJ2-1, the full variable domain is DVKVTQSSRYLVKRTGEKVFLECVQDMDHENMFWYRQDPGLGLRLIYFSYDVKMKEKGDIPEGYSVSREKKERFSLILESASTNQTSMYLCASGVTTSNNEQFFGPGTRLTVL.

This clonotype was counted only a few times. V is TRBV27 and J is TRBJ2-7; unclear D gene. The V gene's germline CDR1 is MNHEY and CDR2 SMNVEV (reference sequence). V lost 5 bases and J lost 2, with 4 bases in between. This CDR3 region has 11 residues. The CDR3 DNA reads TGTGCCAGCAGTGATACCTACGAGCAGTACTTC. Its protein is CASSDTYEQYF.

The CDR3 sequence is CASSPSGNYGYTF. The DNA of the CDR3 is TGTGCCAGCTCACCATCAGGGAACTATGGCTACACCTTC. The genes are TRBV18 and TRBJ1-2; the D gene is possibly TRBD1 (5 bases). V lost 2 bases, J lost 2 bases, and 6 bases lay in between. This CDR3 has 13 residues. CDR1 is KGHSH, CDR2 LQKENI, per germline. Variable domain in full (rest from reference TRBV18 and TRBJ1-2): NAGVMQNPRHLVRRRGQEARLRCSPMKGHSHVYWYRQLPEEGLKFMVYLQKENIIDESGMPKERFSAEFPKEGPSILRIQQVVRGDSAAYFCASSPSGNYGYTFGSGTRLTVV.

This clonotype has a count of ten or more. The genes are TRBV12-3 or TRBV12-4 and TRBJ1-1; a weak D match, TRBD1 (5 bases). The CDR3 is 16 residues long. V lost 6 bases, J lost 1 base, and 18 bases lay in between. The chain's CDR3 is CASSHAPGGGNTEAFF. In nucleotides, the CDR3 is TGTGCCAGCAGCCACGCGCCGGGTGGGGGGAACACTGAAGCTTTCTTT.

This chain joins TRBV6-2 or TRBV6-3 and TRBJ1-3; D gene uncertain. The CDR3 spans 15 residues. V was trimmed by 6 bases and J by 1 base, leaving 13 bases between them. The germline V gene has CDR1 MNHEY and CDR2 SVGEGT. CDR3 sequence reads: CASRTPERSGNTIYF. In nucleotides, the CDR3 is TGTGCCAGCAGAACCCCCGAGAGGTCTGGAAACACCATATATTTT.

This clonotype was counted at least ten times. The V gene is TRBV6-1, the J gene TRBJ2-3, with a tentative D call TRBD1 (5 bases). The CDR3 consists of 19 residues. V was shortened by 0 bases and J by 1 base, with 20 bases between the two germline ends. Germline values: CDR1 MNHNS, CDR2 SASEGT. The DNA for the CDR3 is TGTGCCAGCAGTGAAGCGGGGCGACACAACAGGCCCCGCACAGATACGCAGTATTTT. Translating gives CASSEAGRHNRPRTDTQYF.

This clonotype has ten or more counts. The chain carries TRBV20-1 and TRBJ2-5, with 9 bases identical to TRBD2. V was clipped by 5 bases and J by 5 bases; unmatched bases: 6. This CDR3 comprises 13 residues. Germline V lookup: CDR1 DFQATT, CDR2 SNEGSKA (reference sequence). CDR3 sequence: CSAGGGARETQYF. CDR3 nucleotide sequence: TGCAGTGCTGGCGGGGGGGCCCGTGAGACCCAGTACTTC.

The gene calls are TRBV3-1 and TRBJ1-6; the D is unclear. Between the trimmed V and J ends, which lost 3 bases and 7 bases, there was a span of 13 bases. Germline CDR1 is LGHDT and CDR2 is YNNKEL (reference sequence). CDR3 length: 15 amino acids. The CDR3 DNA is TGTGCCAGCAGCCAGGGCCGGCGGAGAAATTCACCCCTCCACTTT. This codes for CASSQGRRRNSPLHF.

This clonotype was observed a few times. The chain employs TRBV4-2 and TRBJ2-3, with D possibly TRBD2 on 5 matching bases. CDR1 and CDR2 from the germline V gene are LGHNA and YNFKEQ. Trimming pared 0 bases from V and 0 bases from J, leaving 19 bases between. The CDR3 consists of 19 residues. This CDR3 reads CASSQDPGGPHTSTDTQYF. The CDR3 DNA is TGTGCCAGCAGCCAAGATCCCGGCGGGCCGCACACTAGCACAGATACGCAGTATTTT.

Only a few counts were recorded for this clonotype. This chain uses TRBV29-1 with TRBJ2-7; TRBD1 aligns across 7 bases. The CDR3 runs to 15 residues. Germline V lookup: CDR1 SQVTM, CDR2 ANQGSEA. The junction had 15 bases not matched to a gene; V was cut back by 7 bases and J by 3 bases. CDR3 coding DNA: TGCAGCGCCGGTACAGGGGATCCGTGGAGCTACGAGCAGTACTTC. Protein sequence: CSAGTGDPWSYEQYF.

V is TRBV12-3 or TRBV12-4 and J is TRBJ1-6; D uncertain. Trimming took off 1 base at V and 14 bases at J, with 15 bases between the two ends. This CDR3 has 14 amino acids. In DNA, the CDR3 is TGTGCCAGCAGTTTAGGGGCGAACCCACCGTCCCTCCACTTT. It yields the protein CASSLGANPPSLHF.

There are many counts of this clonotype. The chain carries TRBV7-2 and TRBJ1-1; no clear D gene. Trimming took 4 bases from V and 2 from J, leaving 5 bases between them. CDR1 and CDR2 from the germline V gene are SGHTA and FQGNSA. The CDR3 length is 12 residues. CDR3 in amino acids: CASSYPNTEAFF. The DNA of the CDR3 is TGTGCCAGCAGCTATCCAAACACTGAAGCTTTCTTT.

This chain connects TRBV15 to TRBJ1-6; weak D call: TRBD1 (5 bases). V lost 0 bases to trimming and J lost 13 bases, with 10 bases between them. Looked up from germline, CDR1 is LNHNV and CDR2 is YYDKDF (reference sequence). The CDR3 spans 13 residues. The CDR3 here is CATSRDRGRPLHF. CDR3 bases: TGTGCCACCAGCAGAGATCGGGGACGTCCCCTCCACTTT.

This clonotype was recorded many times. This chain uses TRBV6-5 with TRBJ2-5; TRBD1 agrees at 8 bases. From germline, CDR1 is MNHEY and CDR2 SVGAGI. The length of the CDR3 is 17 residues. V trimming: 6 bases; J trimming: 4 bases; junction bases outside the gene matches: 16. In DNA, the CDR3 is TGTGCCAGCAGCCCCAGGGGGCGGAGGTATTTAGGAGAGACCCAGTACTTC. It codes for CASSPRGRRYLGETQYF.

The table lists this clonotype with many counts. The rearrangement links TRBV18 to TRBJ2-7; possibly TRBD1 for D (5 bases). The CDR3 is 17 amino acids. Germline CDR1 and CDR2: KGHSH and LQKENI. The ends were cut back, 6 bases at V and 2 bases at J, with 23 bases in the middle. The CDR3 is CASSPSTGRAWPYEQYF. In nucleotides, the CDR3 is TGTGCCAGCTCGCCTAGTACCGGCAGGGCCTGGCCCTACGAGCAGTACTTC.

This clonotype was observed at least ten times. The J gene is TRBJ1-5, the V gene TRBV7-8, with 7 bases lining up with TRBD1. V trimming: 2 bases; J trimming: 12 bases; junction bases outside the gene matches: 31. The CDR3 extends over 21 amino acids. CDR1 and CDR2 from the germline V gene are SGHVS and FQNEAQ. CDR3: CASSLYVSETGTSEVRSGQHF. As DNA, the CDR3 is TGTGCCAGCAGCTTATACGTTTCCGAGACAGGGACCTCAGAAGTAAGAAGCGGCCAGCATTTT.

The chain carries TRBV5-1 and TRBJ2-7; 9 positions agree with TRBD1. The trim removed 7 bases at V and 4 bases at J, leaving 3 bases unmatched. Germline V gives CDR1 SGHRS, CDR2 YFSETQ. This CDR3 contains 12 residues. The CDR3 DNA follows: TGCGCCAGCGCCGGGACAGGGTACGAGCAGTACTTC. Protein: CASAGTGYEQYF.

The chain joins TRBV20-1 to TRBJ2-3, with 7 bases that match TRBD2. The V and J ends lost 1 base and 2 bases, in that order; junction bases with no gene match: 3. The CDR3 has 14 amino acids. Germline V gene lookup returns CDR1 DFQATT and CDR2 SNEGSKA (reference sequence). CDR3 sequence (DNA): TGCAGTGCTAGAGCGGGGGGACCCACAGATACGCAGTATTTT. Amino acid sequence: CSARAGGPTDTQYF.

This clonotype was seen repeatedly, ten times or more. This chain joins TRBV5-1 and TRBJ1-1; 10 bases map to TRBD1. Unmatched junction bases numbered 9, after V lost 4 bases and J lost 0 bases. This CDR3 region has 17 residues. Germline CDR1 and CDR2: SGHRS and YFSETQ. CDR3 bases: TGCGCCAGCAGCCCACTGACAGGGGGCGCGGTGAACACTGAAGCTTTCTTT. Its protein product is CASSPLTGGAVNTEAFF.

The chain employs TRBV6-2 or TRBV6-3 and TRBJ2-7; D is unresolved. V dropped 0 bases and J dropped 2 bases, with 11 bases sitting between them. This CDR3 contains 15 residues. Germline CDR1 reads MNHEY; CDR2 reads SVGEGT. CDR3 sequence (DNA): TGTGCCAGCAGTTACTCCATACAGAGTACCTACGAGCAGTACTTC. As protein: CASSYSIQSTYEQYF.

V is TRBV5-1 and J is TRBJ2-7; D is uncertain. The V end was cut by 3 bases, the J end by 3 bases, with 7 bases between. This CDR3 has 12 residues. The V gene's germline CDR1 is SGHRS and CDR2 YFSETQ. CDR3 coding DNA: TGCGCCAGCAGCTATGGAAACTACGAGCAGTACTTC. Translation gives CASSYGNYEQYF.